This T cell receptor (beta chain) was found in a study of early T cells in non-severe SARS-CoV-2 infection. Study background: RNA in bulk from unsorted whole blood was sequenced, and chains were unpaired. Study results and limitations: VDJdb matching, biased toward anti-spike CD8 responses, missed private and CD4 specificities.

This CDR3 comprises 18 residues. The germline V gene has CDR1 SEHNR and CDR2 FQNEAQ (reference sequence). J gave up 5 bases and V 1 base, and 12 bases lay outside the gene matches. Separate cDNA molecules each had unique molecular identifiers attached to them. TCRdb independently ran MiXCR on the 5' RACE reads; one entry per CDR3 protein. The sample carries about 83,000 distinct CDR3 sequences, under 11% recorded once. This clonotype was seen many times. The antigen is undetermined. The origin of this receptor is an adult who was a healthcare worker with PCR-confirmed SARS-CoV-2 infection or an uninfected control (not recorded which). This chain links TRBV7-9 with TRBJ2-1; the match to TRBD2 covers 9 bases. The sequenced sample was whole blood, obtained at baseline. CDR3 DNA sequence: TGTGCCAGCAGCTTAGAGGGCCCCCTAGCGGGGTCAAACAATGAGCAGTTCTTC. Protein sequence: CASSLEGPLAGSNNEQFF.